This T cell receptor (beta chain) was identified during a study of T-cell memory formation after mild COVID-19. The CDR3 runs to 14 residues. Germline V gives CDR1 SNHLY, CDR2 FYNNEI. V shed 6 bases and J 1 base; nucleotides not matched to a gene: 4. Using its own MiXCR run on the 5' RACE reads, TCRdb lists one record per CDR3 protein. This table holds 150,000 or so distinct CDR3 sequences, roughly 12% found once. This sequence joins TRBV2 and TRBJ1-1, with 8 bases identical to TRBD1. The sample consisted of PBMCs or a T cell subset sorted from them (not recorded which). The sequence was collected from a man in his late teens or twenties who had mild COVID-19 (a few samples of this study predate the infection). Cell type and time point are not known. Here the CDR3 reads CASSKQGENTEAFF. As DNA, the CDR3 is TGTGCCAGCAGCAAACAGGGGGAGAACACTGAAGCTTTCTTT.